This record looks at one T cell receptor (beta chain) sequence and its context. Its matching antigen is unknown. Germline V CDR1 and CDR2: SGDLS, YYNGEE. The CDR3 spans 14 residues. V shed 4 bases and J shed 0 bases, with 11 bases lying between them. The sample comes from a study of shared clonotypes between healthy human individuals. Study conclusions and caveats: Generally, naive subsets came out with larger estimated richness than memory subsets. In a few donors, about 5% of naive CD4 clonotypes appeared in common.

Measured with immunoSEQ multiplex PCR; TCRdb has only the in-frame clones, and not every one. This table holds about 1.9 million clones, 90% to 95% found once. Naive-designated CD8 cells lacked CD45RO, were positively enriched for CCR7, and omitted terminally differentiated effector memory CD45RA+ cells. The receptor was isolated from a man in his late teens or twenties in good health. Some clones in this sample may be carry-over from other donors' samples. The chain uses TRBV9 and TRBJ2-7; TRBD1 is a possible D gene (6 bases). Sample: naive CD8+ T cells from PBMCs. The CDR3 reads CASSPQGSSYEQYF. CDR3 bases: TGTGCCAGCAGCCCCCAGGGGAGCTCCTACGAGCAGTACTTC.